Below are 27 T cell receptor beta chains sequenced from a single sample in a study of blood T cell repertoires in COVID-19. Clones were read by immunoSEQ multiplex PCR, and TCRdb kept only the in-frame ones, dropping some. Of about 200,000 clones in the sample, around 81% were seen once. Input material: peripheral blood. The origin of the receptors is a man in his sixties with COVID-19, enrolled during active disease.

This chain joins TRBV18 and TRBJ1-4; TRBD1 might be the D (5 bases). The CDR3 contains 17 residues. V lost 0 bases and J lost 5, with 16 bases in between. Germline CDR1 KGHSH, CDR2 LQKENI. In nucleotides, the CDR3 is TGTGCCAGCTCACCACCCTTAGGGGCGCTGGAGAATGAAAAACTGTTTTTT. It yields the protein CASSPPLGALENEKLFF.

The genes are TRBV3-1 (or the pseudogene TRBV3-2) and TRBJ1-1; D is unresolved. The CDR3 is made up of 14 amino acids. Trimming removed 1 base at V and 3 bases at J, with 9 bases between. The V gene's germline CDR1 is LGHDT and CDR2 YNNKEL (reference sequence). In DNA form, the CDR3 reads TGTGCCAGCAGCCAAGTATCCGGGGACACTGAAGCTTTCTTT. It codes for CASSQVSGDTEAFF.

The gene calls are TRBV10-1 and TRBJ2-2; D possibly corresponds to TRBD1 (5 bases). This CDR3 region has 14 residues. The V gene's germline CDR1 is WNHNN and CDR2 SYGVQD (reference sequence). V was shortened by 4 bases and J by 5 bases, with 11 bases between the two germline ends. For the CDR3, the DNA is TGCGCCAGCAGTGCAAGGGGAAGGACCGGGGAGCTGTTTTTT. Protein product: CASSARGRTGELFF.

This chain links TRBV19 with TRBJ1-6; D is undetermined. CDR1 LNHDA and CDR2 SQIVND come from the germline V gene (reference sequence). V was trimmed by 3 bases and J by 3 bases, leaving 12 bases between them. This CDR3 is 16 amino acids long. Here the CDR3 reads CASSIGGKLYNSPLHF. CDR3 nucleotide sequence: TGTGCCAGTAGTATCGGAGGGAAGCTCTATAATTCACCCCTCCACTTT. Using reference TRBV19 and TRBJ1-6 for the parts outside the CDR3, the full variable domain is DGGITQSPKYLFRKEGQNVTLSCEQNLNHDAMYWYRQDPGQGLRLIYYSQIVNDFQKGDIAEGYSVSREKKESFPLTVTSAQKNPTAFYLCASSIGGKLYNSPLHFGNGTRLTVT.

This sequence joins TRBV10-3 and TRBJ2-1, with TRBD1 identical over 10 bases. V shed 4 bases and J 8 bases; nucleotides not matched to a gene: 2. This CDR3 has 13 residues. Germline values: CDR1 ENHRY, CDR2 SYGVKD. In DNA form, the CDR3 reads TGTGCCATCAGTGGACAGGGGGCCTATGAGCAGTTCTTC. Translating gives CAISGQGAYEQFF.

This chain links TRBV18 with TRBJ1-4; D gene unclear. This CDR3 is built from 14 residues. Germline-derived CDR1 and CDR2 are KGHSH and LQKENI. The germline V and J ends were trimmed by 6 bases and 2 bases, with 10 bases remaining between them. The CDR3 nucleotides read TGTGCCAGCTCCGGGCGGGCGACTAATGAAAAACTGTTTTTT. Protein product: CASSGRATNEKLFF.

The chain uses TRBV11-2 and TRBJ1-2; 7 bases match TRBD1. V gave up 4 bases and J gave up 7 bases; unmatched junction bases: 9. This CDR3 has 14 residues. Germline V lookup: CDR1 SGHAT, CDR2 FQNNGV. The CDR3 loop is CASSSPTGRGGYTF. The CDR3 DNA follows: TGTGCCAGCAGCTCCCCGACAGGGCGGGGTGGCTACACCTTC.

The CDR3: CASSPRLAGGPNTGELFF. CDR3 bases: TGTGCCAGCAGCCCACGACTAGCGGGAGGGCCCAACACCGGGGAGCTGTTTTTT. This chain links TRBV3-1 (or the pseudogene TRBV3-2) with TRBJ2-2; 14 bases align to TRBD2. This CDR3 comprises 18 residues. Germline CDR1 and CDR2: LGHDT and YNNKEL (reference sequence). V trimming: 4 bases; J trimming: 2 bases; junction bases outside the gene matches: 6.

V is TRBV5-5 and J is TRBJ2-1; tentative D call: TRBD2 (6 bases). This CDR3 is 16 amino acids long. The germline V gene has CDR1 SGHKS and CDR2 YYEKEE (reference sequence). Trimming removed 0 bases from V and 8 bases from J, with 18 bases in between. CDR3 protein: CASSLELGGRLHEQFF. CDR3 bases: TGTGCCAGCAGCTTGGAGTTGGGGGGACGGTTACATGAGCAGTTCTTC. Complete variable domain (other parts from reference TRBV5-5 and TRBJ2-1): DAGVTQSPTHLIKTRGQQVTLRCSPISGHKSVSWYQQVLGQGPQFIFQYYEKEERGRGNFPDRFSARQFPNYSSELNVNALLLGDSALYLCASSLELGGRLHEQFFGPGTRLTVL.

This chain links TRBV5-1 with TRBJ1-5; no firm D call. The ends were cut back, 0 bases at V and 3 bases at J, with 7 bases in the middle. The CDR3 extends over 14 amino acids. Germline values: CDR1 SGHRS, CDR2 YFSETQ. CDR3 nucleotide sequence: TGCGCCAGCAGCTTGGGAGGGAACAATCAGCCCCAGCATTTT. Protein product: CASSLGGNNQPQHF.

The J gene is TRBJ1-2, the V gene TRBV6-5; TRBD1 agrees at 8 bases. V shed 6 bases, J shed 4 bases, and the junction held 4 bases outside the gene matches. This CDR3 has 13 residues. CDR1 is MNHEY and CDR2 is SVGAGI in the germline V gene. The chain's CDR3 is CASSRQGLYGYTF. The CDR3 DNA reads TGTGCCAGCAGCAGACAGGGGCTCTATGGCTACACCTTC.

The CDR3 DNA reads TGCGCCAGCAGCCAAGTTATTGTAATGAACACTGAAGCTTTCTTT. It codes for CASSQVIVMNTEAFF. The J gene is TRBJ1-1, the V gene TRBV4-1; D uncertain. This CDR3 region has 15 residues. From germline, CDR1 is MGHRA and CDR2 YSYEKL. Between the trimmed V and J ends, which lost 1 base and 0 bases, there was a span of 9 bases.

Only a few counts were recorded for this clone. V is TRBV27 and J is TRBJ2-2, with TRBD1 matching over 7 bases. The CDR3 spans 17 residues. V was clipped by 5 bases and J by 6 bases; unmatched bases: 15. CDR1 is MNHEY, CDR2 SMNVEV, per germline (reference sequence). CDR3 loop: CASSLRKTGFVAGELFF. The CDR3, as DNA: TGTGCCAGCAGTCTACGAAAGACAGGGTTTGTGGCCGGGGAGCTGTTTTTT.

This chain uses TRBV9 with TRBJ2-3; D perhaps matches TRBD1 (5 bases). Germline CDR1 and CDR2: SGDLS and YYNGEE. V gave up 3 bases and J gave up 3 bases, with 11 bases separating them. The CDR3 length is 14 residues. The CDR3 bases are TGTGCCAGCAGCGAATCAGGGTCGACAGATACGCAGTATTTT. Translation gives CASSESGSTDTQYF.

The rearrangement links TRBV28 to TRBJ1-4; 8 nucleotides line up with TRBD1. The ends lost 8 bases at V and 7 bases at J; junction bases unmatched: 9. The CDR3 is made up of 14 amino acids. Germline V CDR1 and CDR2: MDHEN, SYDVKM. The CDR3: CASAGGAQGEKLFF. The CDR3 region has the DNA TGTGCCAGCGCAGGGGGCGCACAGGGTGAAAAACTGTTTTTT.

The DNA for the CDR3 is TGTGCCAGCAGTTTAAAGGGGCCTAGCTCTGGAAACACCATATATTTT. Its translation: CASSLKGPSSGNTIYF. V and J are TRBV13 and TRBJ1-3; D may be TRBD1 (5 bases). The CDR3 covers 16 residues. Deletions cut 6 bases from V and 0 bases from J, with 15 bases between. From germline, CDR1 is PRHDT and CDR2 FYEKMQ (reference sequence).

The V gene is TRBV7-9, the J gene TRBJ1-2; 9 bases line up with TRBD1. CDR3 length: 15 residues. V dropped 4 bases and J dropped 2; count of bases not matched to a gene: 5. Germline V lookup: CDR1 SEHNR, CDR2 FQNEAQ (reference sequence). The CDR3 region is CASSSGTGTNYGYTF. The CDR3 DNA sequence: TGTGCCAGCAGCTCCGGGACAGGGACGAACTATGGCTACACCTTC.

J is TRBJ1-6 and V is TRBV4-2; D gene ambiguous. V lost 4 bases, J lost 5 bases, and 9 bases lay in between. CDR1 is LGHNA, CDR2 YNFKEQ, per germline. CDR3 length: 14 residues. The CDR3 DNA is TGTGCCAGCAGCCCGGAGGTGAATAATTCACCCCTCCACTTT. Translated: CASSPEVNNSPLHF.

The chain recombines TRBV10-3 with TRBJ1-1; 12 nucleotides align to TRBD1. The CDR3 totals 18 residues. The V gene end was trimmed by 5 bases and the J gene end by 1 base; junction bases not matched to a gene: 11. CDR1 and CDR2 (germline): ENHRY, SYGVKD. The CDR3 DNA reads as TGTGCCATCAGTTTAACACCGGGACAGGGGGCTCCGAACACTGAAGCTTTCTTT. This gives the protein CAISLTPGQGAPNTEAFF.

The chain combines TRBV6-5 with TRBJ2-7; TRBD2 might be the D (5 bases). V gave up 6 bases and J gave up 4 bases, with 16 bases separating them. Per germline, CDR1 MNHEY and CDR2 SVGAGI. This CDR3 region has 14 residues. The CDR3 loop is CASRSYGNSYEQYF. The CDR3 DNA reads TGTGCCAGCAGGTCATACGGGAACAGTTACGAGCAGTACTTC.

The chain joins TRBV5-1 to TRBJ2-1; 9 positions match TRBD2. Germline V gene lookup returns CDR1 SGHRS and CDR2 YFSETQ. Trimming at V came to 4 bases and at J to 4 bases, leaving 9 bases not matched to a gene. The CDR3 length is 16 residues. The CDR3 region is CASSRNGLANYNEQFF. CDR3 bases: TGCGCCAGCAGCCGAAACGGACTAGCGAATTACAATGAGCAGTTCTTC. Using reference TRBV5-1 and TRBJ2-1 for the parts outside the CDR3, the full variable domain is KAGVTQTPRYLIKTRGQQVTLSCSPISGHRSVSWYQQTPGQGLQFLFEYFSETQRNKGNFPGRFSGRQFSNSRSEMNVSTLELGDSALYLCASSRNGLANYNEQFFGPGTRLTVL.

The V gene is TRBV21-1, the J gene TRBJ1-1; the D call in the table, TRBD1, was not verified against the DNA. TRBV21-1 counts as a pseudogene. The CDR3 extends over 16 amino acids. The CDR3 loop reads CASTRAEAWADTEAFF. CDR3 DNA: TGTGCCAGCACCAGGGCTGAGGCGTGGGCGGACACTGAAGCTTTCTTT.

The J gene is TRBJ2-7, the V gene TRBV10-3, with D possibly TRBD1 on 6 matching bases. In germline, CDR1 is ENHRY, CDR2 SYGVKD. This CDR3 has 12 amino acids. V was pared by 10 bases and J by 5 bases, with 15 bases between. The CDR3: CATLNTGNEQYF. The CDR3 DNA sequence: TGTGCCACCCTAAACACAGGGAACGAGCAGTACTTC.

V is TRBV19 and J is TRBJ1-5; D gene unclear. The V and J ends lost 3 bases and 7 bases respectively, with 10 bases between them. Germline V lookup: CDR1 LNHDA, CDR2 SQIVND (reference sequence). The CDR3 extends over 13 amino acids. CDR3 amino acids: CASSINPLQPQHF. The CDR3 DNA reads TGTGCCAGTAGTATTAATCCCCTCCAGCCCCAGCATTTT.

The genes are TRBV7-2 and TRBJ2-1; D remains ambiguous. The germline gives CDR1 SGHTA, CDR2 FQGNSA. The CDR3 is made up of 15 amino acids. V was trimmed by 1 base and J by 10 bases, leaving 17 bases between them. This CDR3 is CASSLGGVGFGEQFF. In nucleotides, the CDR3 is TGTGCCAGCAGCTTAGGAGGAGTTGGCTTCGGGGAGCAGTTCTTC.

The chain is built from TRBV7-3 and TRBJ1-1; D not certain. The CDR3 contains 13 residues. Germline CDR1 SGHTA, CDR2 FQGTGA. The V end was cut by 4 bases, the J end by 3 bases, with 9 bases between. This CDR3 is CASSSGLDTEAFF. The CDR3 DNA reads TGTGCCAGCAGCTCCGGACTGGACACTGAAGCTTTCTTT.

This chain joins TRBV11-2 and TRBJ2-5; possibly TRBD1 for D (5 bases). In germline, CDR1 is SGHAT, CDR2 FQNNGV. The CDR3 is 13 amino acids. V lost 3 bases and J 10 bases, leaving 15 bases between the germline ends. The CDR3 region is CASSLGTQEDQYF. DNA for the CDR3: TGTGCCAGCAGCTTGGGAACACAGGAAGACCAGTACTTC.